The clone carrying this TCR beta chain was recorded many times. The antigen remains undetermined. V shed 3 bases and J shed 3 bases, with 9 bases lying between them. CDR3 length equals 13 residues. Germline V gene sequence: CDR1 DFQATT, CDR2 SNEGSKA (reference sequence). Construction of the TCRbeta library involved unique molecular identifiers. TCRdb reanalysed the PCR reads using MiXCR and keeps one entry per CDR3 protein. The table has more than 400,000 distinct CDR3 sequences, 43% seen once; the top ten hold around 29%. The data stem from a study of T-cell reconstitution after alpha-beta-depleted transplantation in children. Overall study results and limits: The study traced high day-60 TCRbeta diversity in some patients to surviving recipient T cells and thymic progenitors. As was reported, about two months after transplant, alpha-beta T cells came from several hundred expanded graft clones. Newly produced T cells mostly accounted for T-cell counts and diversity one year post-transplant.

The starting material was PBMCs, obtained before TCRalphabeta/CD19-depleted stem cell transplant. This sequence joins TRBV20-1 and TRBJ2-1, with D unclear. The TCR originated in a girl between 2 and 10 years old with aplastic anemia, due to receive a stem cell transplant. CDR3 sequence reads: CSASMVNYNEQFF. Here the CDR3 DNA reads TGCAGTGCTAGTATGGTCAACTACAATGAGCAGTTCTTC.